These T cell receptor beta chains were read from a single sample in a study of blood T cell repertoires in COVID-19. TCRdb's copy holds only in-frame clones and misses some; the assay was immunoSEQ multiplex PCR. The profile shows around 170,000 clones, about 81% of them singletons. Sample: peripheral blood. The source is a man aged 25-40 years with active or convalescent COVID-19. The CDR3 runs from the conserved cysteine through the conserved F or W. A D gene is named only where the DNA matches it firmly. Part of the rows lack a size; the others show once, few, many or a class for expanded clones.

D gene	clone size	V gene	J gene	CDR3 DNA	CDR3 protein
NA	NA	TRBV3-1/TRBV3-2	TRBJ1-1	TGTGCCAGCAGCGGAGGGGCGGGGAAAGCTTTCTTT	CASSGGAGKAFF
TRBD1	NA	TRBV6-5	TRBJ1-2	TGTGCCAGTCCCAGCAGGGGGCTGCATGGCTACACCTTC	CASPSRGLHGYTF
TRBD2	NA	TRBV6-1	TRBJ2-3	TGTGCCAGCAGTGAAGGCCCTATGGCGGGAGCTCTGCTCACAGATACGCAGTATTTT	CASSEGPMAGALLTDTQYF
TRBD1	NA	TRBV2	TRBJ1-4	TGTGCCAGCAGGAGTCAGGGGGCAAATGAAAAACTGTTTTTT	CASRSQGANEKLFF
TRBD1	NA	TRBV9	TRBJ1-2	TGTGCCAGCAGCGCGCAAGAATTGACAGGGCAAGGCTACACCTTC	CASSAQELTGQGYTF
NA	NA	TRBV5-4	TRBJ1-1	TGTGCCAGCAGCTTGGGGATTTCGGGAGGATCCACTGAAGCTTTCTTT	CASSLGISGGSTEAFF
TRBD1	NA	TRBV23-1	TRBJ2-2	TGCGCCAGCGGCCCTAGGACAGGGGGTGACACCGGGGAGCTGTTTTTT	CASGPRTGGDTGELFF
NA	NA	TRBV19	TRBJ2-7	TGTGCCAGTAGTCCGCACAATTCCCTAGGCTACGAGCAGTACTTC	CASSPHNSLGYEQYF
NA	once	TRBV28	TRBJ1-1	TGTGCCAGCAATCAGGAGGGTTTTATGAACACTGAAGCTTTCTTT	CASNQEGFMNTEAFF
TRBD2	NA	TRBV6-5	TRBJ2-3	TGTGCCAGCAGTTACTCGGGGCGGGGGGCGGCAGATACGCAGTATTTT	CASSYSGRGAADTQYF
TRBD1	NA	TRBV4-1	TRBJ2-5	TGCGCCAGCAGCCAAGTTGCAGGGGGACCCCAACAAGAGACCCAGTACTTC	CASSQVAGGPQQETQYF
TRBD2	NA	TRBV5-1	TRBJ2-2	TGCGCCAGCAGTGGGACTAGCGGTAACACCGGGGAGCTGTTTTTT	CASSGTSGNTGELFF
NA	NA	TRBV6-1	TRBJ1-6	TGTGCCAGCAGTGAAAGTCCGAGACTCTATAATTCACCCCTCCACTTT	CASSESPRLYNSPLHF
NA	NA	TRBV7-9	TRBJ2-1	TGTGCCAGCAGCTTAGCAGCGAACAATGAGCAGTTCTTC	CASSLAANNEQFF
NA	once	TRBV5-1	TRBJ2-1	TGCGCCAGCAGCGGCTCGCAAGCCTACAATGAGCAGTTCTTC	CASSGSQAYNEQFF